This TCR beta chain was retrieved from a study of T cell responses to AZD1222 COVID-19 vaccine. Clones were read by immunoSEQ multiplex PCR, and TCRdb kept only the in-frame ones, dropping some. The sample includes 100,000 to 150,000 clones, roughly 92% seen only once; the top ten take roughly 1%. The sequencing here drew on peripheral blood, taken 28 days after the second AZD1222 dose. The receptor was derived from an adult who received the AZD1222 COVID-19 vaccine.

The DNA for the CDR3 is TGTGCCAGCAGCCTTGGACCACTCACTGAAGCTTTCTTT. As protein: CASSLGPLTEAFF. The chain recombines TRBV11-2 with TRBJ1-1; no firm D call. This CDR3 is built from 13 residues. Germline assignment: CDR1 SGHAT and CDR2 FQNNGV. The V end lost 5 bases, the J end lost 4 bases, and 11 bases lay between the germline ends.